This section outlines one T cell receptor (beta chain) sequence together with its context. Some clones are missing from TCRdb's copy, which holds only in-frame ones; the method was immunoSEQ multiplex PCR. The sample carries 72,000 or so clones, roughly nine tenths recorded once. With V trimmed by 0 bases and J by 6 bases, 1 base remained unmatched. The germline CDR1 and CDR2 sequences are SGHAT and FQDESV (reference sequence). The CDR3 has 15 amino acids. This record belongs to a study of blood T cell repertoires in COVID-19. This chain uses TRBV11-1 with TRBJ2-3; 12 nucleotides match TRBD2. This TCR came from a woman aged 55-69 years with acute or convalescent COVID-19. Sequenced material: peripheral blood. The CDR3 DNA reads TGTGCCAGCAGCTTAGCACTAGCGGGGGGTGATACGCAGTATTTT. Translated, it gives CASSLALAGGDTQYF.